The clone carrying this T cell receptor beta chain was picked up one time. As originally analysed: The assay estimated nucleated cells by amplifying reference gene primers. Generated by immunoSEQ multiplex PCR, the TCRdb table keeps only in-frame clones and is missing some. V and J calls and clone size come straight from that table; D and trimming were deduced from the DNA. The table lists 130,000 to 150,000 clones, approximately 85% of them singletons. This CDR3 is 15 amino acids long. The germline gives CDR1 MDHEN, CDR2 SYDVKM. V shed 5 bases, J shed 5 bases, and the junction held 8 bases outside the gene matches. These data originate in a study of blood T cell repertoires in COVID-19.

J is TRBJ1-2 and V is TRBV28, with 10 bases fitting TRBD1. Sample: peripheral blood. This TCR came from a man aged 65-85 years with acute or convalescent COVID-19. The CDR3 bases are TGTGCCAGCAGTCCCGGGACAGGGGTTATATATGGCTACACCTTC. It yields the protein CASSPGTGVIYGYTF.